Sequencing of this T cell receptor (beta chain) was carried out in a study of cytomegalovirus exposure and HLA in healthy donors. The study ran its PCR with 60 Vbeta and 13 Jbeta primers. Profiling relied on immunoSEQ multiplex PCR, and the TCRdb table lists in-frame clones only, not all of them. The sample yields 90,000 to 110,000 clones, roughly two thirds seen once. Sequences were obtained from PBMCs. The TCR was taken from a man between 25 and 39 years old in good health and CMV-seronegative.

The CDR3 DNA reads TGTGCCAGCACCGGGGGACAGGGAAGAAATGGCTACACCTTC. It yields the protein CASTGGQGRNGYTF. The rearrangement links TRBV28 to TRBJ1-2, with TRBD1 matching over 9 bases. Germline lookup yields CDR1 MDHEN and CDR2 SYDVKM. Trimming cost V 7 bases and J 6 bases; bases outside gene matches: 9. This CDR3 region has 14 residues.